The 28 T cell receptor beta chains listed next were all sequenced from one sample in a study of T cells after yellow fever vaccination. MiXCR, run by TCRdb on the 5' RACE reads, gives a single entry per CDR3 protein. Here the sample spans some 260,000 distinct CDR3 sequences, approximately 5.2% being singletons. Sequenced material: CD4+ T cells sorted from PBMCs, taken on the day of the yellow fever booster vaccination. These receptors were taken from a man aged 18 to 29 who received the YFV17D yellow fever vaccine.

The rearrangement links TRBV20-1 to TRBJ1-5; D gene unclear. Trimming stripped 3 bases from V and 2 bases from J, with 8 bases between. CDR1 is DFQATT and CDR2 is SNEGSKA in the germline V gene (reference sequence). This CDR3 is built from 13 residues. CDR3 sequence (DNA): TGCAGTGCTAGTCCCCCAGGCAATCAGCCCCAGCATTTT. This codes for CSASPPGNQPQHF.

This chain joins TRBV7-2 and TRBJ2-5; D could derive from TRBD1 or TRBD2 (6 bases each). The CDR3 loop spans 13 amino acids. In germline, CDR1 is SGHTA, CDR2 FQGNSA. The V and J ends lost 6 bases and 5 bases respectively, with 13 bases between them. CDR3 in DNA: TGTGCCAGCAGACCACAGGGAGGCGAGACCCAGTACTTC. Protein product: CASRPQGGETQYF. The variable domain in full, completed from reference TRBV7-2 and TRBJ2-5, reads GAGVSQSPSNKVTEKGKDVELRCDPISGHTALYWYRQSLGQGLEFLIYFQGNSAPDKSGLPSDRFSAERTGGSVSTLTIQRTQQEDSAVYLCASRPQGGETQYFGPGTRLLVL.

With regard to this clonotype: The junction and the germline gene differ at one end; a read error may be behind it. CDR3 DNA: TGTGCCAGCAGTTATGAGGCGGGCGCCGAGACATTT. It encodes CASSYEAGAETF. The rearrangement uses TRBV6-2 or TRBV6-3 and TRBJ1-4; D is uncertain. This CDR3 is built from 12 residues. Germline lookup yields CDR1 MNHEY and CDR2 SVGEGT.

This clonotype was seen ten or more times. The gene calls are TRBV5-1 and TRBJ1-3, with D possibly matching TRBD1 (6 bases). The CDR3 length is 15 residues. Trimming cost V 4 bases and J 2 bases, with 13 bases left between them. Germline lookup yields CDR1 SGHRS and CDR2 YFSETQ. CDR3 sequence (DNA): TGCGCCAGCAGCCCAGGGGACGTCCCTGGAAACACCATATATTTT. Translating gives CASSPGDVPGNTIYF.

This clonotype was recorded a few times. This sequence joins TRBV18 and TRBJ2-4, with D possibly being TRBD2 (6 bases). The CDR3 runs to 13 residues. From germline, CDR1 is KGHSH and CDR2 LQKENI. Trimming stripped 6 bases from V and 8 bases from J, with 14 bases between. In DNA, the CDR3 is TGTGCCAGCTCTGCGGGGAGCGTGGACATTCAGTACTTC. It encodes CASSAGSVDIQYF.

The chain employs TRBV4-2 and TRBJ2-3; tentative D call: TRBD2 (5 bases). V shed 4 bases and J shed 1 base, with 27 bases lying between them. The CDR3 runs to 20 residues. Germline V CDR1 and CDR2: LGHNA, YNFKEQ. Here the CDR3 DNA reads TGTGCCAGCAGCCGGCATAAGGCCGCGGGCCTCAAGGCTGGCACAGATACGCAGTATTTT. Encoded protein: CASSRHKAAGLKAGTDTQYF.

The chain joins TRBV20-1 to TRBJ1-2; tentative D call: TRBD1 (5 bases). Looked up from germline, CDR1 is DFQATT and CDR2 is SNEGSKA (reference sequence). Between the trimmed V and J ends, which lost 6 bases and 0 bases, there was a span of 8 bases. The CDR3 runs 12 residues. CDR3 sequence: CSATQANYGYTF. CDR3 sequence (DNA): TGCAGTGCCACACAGGCTAACTATGGCTACACCTTC.

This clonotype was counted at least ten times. The CDR3 reads CASGNRVAYEQYV. The CDR3 DNA is TGTGCTAGCGGGAATAGGGTGGCCTACGAGCAGTACGTC. The V and J genes are TRBV7-7 and TRBJ2-7; 8 positions agree with TRBD2. In germline, CDR1 is SSHAT, CDR2 FNYEAQ (reference sequence). This CDR3 spans 13 amino acids.

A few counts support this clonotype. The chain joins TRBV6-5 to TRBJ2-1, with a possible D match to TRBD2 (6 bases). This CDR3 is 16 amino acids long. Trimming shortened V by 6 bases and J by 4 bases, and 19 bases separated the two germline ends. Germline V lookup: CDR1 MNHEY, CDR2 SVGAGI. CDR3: CASSPLGGGIYNEQFF. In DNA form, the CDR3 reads TGTGCCAGCAGCCCCTTGGGAGGAGGGATTTACAATGAGCAGTTCTTC.

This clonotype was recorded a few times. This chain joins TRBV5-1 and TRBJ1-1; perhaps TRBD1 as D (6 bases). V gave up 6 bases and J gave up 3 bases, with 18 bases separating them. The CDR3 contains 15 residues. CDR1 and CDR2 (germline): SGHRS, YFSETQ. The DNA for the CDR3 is TGCGCCAGCACGCGGGGGGCCTGGGGAGACACTGAAGCTTTCTTT. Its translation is CASTRGAWGDTEAFF. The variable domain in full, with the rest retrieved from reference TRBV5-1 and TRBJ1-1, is KAGVTQTPRYLIKTRGQQVTLSCSPISGHRSVSWYQQTPGQGLQFLFEYFSETQRNKGNFPGRFSGRQFSNSRSEMNVSTLELGDSALYLCASTRGAWGDTEAFFGQGTRLTVV.

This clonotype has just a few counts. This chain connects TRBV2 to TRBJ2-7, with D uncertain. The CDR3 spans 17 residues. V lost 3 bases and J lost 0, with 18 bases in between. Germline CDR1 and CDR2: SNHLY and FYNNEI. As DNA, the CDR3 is TGTGCCAGCAGTGAGGGGTCTAGAGGAAGAGACTCCTACGAGCAGTACGTC. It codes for CASSEGSRGRDSYEQYV.

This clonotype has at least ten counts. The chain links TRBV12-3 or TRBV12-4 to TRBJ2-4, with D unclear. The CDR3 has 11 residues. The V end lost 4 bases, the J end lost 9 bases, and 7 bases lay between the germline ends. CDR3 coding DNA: TGTGCCAGCAGTTCTTTTGGCATTCAGTACTTC. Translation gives CASSSFGIQYF.

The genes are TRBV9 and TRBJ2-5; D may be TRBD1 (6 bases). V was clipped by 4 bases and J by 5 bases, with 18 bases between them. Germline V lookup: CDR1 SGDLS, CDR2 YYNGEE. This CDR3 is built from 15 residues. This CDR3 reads CASSSRRDKGETQYF. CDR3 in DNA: TGTGCCAGCAGCTCGCGCCGGGACAAAGGGGAGACCCAGTACTTC.

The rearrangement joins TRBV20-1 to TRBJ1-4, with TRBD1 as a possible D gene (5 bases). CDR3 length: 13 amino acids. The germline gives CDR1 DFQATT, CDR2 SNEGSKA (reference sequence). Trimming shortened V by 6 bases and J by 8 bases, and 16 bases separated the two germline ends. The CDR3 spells CSADPGGGEKLFF. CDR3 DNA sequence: TGCAGTGCCGACCCTGGGGGGGGAGAAAAACTGTTTTTT.

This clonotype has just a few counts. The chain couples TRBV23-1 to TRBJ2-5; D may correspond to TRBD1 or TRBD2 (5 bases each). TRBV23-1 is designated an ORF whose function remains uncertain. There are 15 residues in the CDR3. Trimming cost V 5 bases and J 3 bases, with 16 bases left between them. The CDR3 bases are TGCGCCAGCAGTTGCTTGGGGCACGGGGAAGAGACCCAGTACTTC. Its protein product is CASSCLGHGEETQYF.

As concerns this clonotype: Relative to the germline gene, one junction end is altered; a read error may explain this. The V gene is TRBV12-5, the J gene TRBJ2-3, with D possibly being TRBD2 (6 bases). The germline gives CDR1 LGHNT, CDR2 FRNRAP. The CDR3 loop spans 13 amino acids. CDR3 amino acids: CACGFGGTDTQYF. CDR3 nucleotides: TGTGCTTGTGGTTTTGGGGGGACAGATACGCAGTATTTT.

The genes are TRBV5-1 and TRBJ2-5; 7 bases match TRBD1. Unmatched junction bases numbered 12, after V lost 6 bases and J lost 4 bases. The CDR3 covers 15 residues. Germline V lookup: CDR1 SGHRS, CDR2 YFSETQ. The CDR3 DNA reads TGCGCCAGCAACGACCCAGGGGGTTGGGGAGAGACCCAGTACTTC. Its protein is CASNDPGGWGETQYF. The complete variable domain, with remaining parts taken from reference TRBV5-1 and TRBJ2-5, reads KAGVTQTPRYLIKTRGQQVTLSCSPISGHRSVSWYQQTPGQGLQFLFEYFSETQRNKGNFPGRFSGRQFSNSRSEMNVSTLELGDSALYLCASNDPGGWGETQYFGPGTRLLVL.

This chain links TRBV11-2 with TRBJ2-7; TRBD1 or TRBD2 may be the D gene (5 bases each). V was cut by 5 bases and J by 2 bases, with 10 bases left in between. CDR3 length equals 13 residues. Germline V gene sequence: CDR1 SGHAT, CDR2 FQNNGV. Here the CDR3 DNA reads TGTGCCAGCAGCCAGGGACGGCCCTACGAGCAGTACTTC. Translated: CASSQGRPYEQYF.

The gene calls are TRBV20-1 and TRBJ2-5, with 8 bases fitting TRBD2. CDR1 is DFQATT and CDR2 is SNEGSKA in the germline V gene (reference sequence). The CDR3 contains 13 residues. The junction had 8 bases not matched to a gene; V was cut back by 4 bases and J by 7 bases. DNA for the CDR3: TGCAGTGCTAATCCGGGACTAGGGCGGACCCAGTACTTC. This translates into CSANPGLGRTQYF.

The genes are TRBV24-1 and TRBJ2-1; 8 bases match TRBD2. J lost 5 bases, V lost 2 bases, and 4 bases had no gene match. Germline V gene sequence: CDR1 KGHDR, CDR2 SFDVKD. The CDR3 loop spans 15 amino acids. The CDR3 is CATSDWTSKNNEQFF. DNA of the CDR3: TGTGCCACCAGTGATTGGACTAGCAAGAACAATGAGCAGTTCTTC.

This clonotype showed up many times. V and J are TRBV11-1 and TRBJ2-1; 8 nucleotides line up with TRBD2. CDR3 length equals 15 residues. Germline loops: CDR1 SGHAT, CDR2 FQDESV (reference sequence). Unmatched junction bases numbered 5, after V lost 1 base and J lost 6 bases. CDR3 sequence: CASSLVGLAGNEQFF. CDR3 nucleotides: TGTGCCAGCAGCTTAGTAGGTCTAGCGGGCAATGAGCAGTTCTTC.

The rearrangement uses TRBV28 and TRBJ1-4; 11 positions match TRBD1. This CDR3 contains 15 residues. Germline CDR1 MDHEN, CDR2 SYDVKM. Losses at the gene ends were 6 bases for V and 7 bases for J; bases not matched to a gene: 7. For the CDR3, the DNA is TGTGCCAGCAGCCTCCGAGGACAGGGGGCTGAAAAACTGTTTTTT. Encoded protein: CASSLRGQGAEKLFF.

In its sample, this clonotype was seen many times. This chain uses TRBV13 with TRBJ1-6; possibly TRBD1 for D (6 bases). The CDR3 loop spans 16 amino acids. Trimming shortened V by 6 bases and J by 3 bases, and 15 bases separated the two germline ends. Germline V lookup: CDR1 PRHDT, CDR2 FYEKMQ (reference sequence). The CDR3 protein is CASRRTPGDYNSPLHF. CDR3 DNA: TGTGCCAGCAGACGAACCCCAGGGGACTATAATTCACCCCTCCACTTT.

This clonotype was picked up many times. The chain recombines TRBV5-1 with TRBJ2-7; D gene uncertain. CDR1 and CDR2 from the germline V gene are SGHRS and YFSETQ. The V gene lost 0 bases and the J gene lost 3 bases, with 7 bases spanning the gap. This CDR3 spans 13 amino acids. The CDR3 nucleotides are TGCGCCAGCAGCTTGGCGTCGGGCTACGAGCAGTACGTC. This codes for CASSLASGYEQYV.

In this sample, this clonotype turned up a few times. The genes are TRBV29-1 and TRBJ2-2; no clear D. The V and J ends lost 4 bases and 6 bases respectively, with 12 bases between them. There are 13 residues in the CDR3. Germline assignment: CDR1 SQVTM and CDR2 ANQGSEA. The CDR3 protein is CSVAKQESGELFF. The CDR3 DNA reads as TGCAGCGTTGCCAAACAAGAGTCCGGGGAGCTGTTTTTT.

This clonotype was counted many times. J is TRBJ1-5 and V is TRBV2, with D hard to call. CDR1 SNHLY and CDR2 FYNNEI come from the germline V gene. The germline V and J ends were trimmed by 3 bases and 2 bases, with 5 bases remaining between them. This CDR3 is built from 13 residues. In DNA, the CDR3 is TGTGCCAGCAGTGATGGGGGCAATCAGCCCCAGCATTTT. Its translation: CASSDGGNQPQHF.

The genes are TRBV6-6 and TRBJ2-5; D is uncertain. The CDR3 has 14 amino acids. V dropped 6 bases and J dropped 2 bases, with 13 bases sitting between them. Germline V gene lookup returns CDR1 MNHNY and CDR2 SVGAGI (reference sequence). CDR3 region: CASSLFGQQETQYF. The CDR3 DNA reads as TGTGCCAGCAGCCTCTTCGGGCAGCAAGAGACCCAGTACTTC.

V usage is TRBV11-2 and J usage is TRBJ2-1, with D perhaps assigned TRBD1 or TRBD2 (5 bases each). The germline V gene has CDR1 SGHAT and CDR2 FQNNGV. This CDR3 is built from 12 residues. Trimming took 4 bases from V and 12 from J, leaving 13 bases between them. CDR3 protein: CASSWDAIGQFF. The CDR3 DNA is TGTGCCAGCAGCTGGGACGCGATCGGGCAGTTCTTC.